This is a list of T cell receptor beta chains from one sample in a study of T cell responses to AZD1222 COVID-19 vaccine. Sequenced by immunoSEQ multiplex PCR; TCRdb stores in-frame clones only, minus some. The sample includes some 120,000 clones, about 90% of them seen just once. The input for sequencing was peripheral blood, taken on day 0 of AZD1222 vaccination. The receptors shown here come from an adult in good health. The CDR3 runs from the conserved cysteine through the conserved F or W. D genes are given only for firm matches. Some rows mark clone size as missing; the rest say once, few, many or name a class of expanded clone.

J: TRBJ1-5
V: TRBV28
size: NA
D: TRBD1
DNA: TGTGCCAGCAGTTTATGGGGACAGGGGACTGATCAGCCCCAGCATTTT
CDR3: CASSLWGQGTDQPQHF

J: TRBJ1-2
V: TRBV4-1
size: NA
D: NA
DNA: TGCGCCAGCAGCACGCGGGACTGGGCTTCGGAGGACGGCTACACCTTC
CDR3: CASSTRDWASEDGYTF

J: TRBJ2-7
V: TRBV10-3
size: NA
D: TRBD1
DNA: TGTGCCATCCGGTGGGACGGACAGGGCTACGAGCAGTACTTC
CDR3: CAIRWDGQGYEQYF

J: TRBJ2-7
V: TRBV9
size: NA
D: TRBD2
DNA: TGTGCCAGCAGCGTAGGGACTAGCGGGGCTCCCTACGAGCAGTACTTC
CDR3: CASSVGTSGAPYEQYF

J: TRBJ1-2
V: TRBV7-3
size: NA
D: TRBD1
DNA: TGTGCCAGCAGCTTATCAGGGGGCGATGGCTACACCTTC
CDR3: CASSLSGGDGYTF

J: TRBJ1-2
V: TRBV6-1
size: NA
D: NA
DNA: TGTGCCAGCAGTGAAAGACCGATCTATGGCTACACCTTC
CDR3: CASSERPIYGYTF

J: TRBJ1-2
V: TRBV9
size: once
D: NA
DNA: TGTGCCAGCAGCGTAGAGGAGGGGACCTATGGCTACACCTTC
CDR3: CASSVEEGTYGYTF

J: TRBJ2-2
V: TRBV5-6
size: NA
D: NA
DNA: TGTGCCAGCAGCTTGGCGCCAGGGAACGGGGAGCTGTTTTTT
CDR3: CASSLAPGNGELFF

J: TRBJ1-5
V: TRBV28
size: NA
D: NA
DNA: TGTGCCAGCAGTTCAATTCAGCCCCAGCATTTT
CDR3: CASSSIQPQHF

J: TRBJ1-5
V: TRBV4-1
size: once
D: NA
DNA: TGCGCCAGCAGCCAAGACGAGCGGCGGCAGCCCCAGCATTTT
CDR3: CASSQDERRQPQHF

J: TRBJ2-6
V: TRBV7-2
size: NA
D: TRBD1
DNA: TGTGCCAGCAGCTTCCCAGGGGGCTCTGGGGCCAACGTCCTGACTTTC
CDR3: CASSFPGGSGANVLTF

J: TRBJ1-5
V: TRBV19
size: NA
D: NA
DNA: TGTGCCAGTACCCCGGCCCTCGCGGGGTGGGATCAGCCCCAGCATTTT
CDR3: CASTPALAGWDQPQHF

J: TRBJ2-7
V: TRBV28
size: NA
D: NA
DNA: TGTGCCAGCAGTTTAGTTCCCAGCGAGCAGTACTTC
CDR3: CASSLVPSEQYF

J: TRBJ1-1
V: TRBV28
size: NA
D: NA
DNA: TGTGCCAGCAGCGGAGAGAACACTGAAGCTTTCTTT
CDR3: CASSGENTEAFF

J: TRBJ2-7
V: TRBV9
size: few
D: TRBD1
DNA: TGTGCCAGCAACAGAGGGGGCTTCCAATACGAGCAGTACTTC
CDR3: CASNRGGFQYEQYF

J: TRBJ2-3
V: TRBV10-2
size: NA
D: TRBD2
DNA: TGCGCCAGCACCCTAGCGGTCCGCACAGATACGCAGTATTTT
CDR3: CASTLAVRTDTQYF

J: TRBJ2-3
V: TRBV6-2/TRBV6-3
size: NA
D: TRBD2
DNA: TGTGCCAGCAGTCACGCGGCTGCGGCGGGGGACACAGATACGCAGTATTTT
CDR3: CASSHAAAAGDTDTQYF

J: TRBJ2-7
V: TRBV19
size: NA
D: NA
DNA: TGTGCCAGTGCGGCGGGCGGGTCCTACGAGCAGTACTTC
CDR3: CASAAGGSYEQYF

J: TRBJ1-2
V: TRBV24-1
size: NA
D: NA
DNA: TGTGCCACCAGTGGGACAGCCTTTAACTATGGCTACACCTTC
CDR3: CATSGTAFNYGYTF

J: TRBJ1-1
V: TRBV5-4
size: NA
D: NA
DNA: TGTGCCAGCAGCTTGGTAGGGTTTATGAACACTGAAGCTTTCTTT
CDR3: CASSLVGFMNTEAFF

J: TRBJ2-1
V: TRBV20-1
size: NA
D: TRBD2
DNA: TGCAGTGCTAGTAACTACGGACTAGAGGCCTACAATGAGCAGTTCTTC
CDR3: CSASNYGLEAYNEQFF

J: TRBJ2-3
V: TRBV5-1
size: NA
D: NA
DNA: TGCGCCAGCAGCCCCGGTGGTAGGGATACGCAGTATTTT
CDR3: CASSPGGRDTQYF

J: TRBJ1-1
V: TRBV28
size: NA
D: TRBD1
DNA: TGTGCCAGCAGTTCCCTCGGGACAGCAAGAAAAGCTTTCTTT
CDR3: CASSSLGTARKAFF